The source of this TCR beta chain is a study of OX40 agonist ivuxolimab in advanced cancers. Autoimmune disease history or systemic immunosuppression barred patients. Some clones are missing from TCRdb's copy, which holds only in-frame ones; the method was immunoSEQ multiplex PCR. The sample holds over 10,000 clones, more than 65% seen once. This clone was observed a single time. This clonotype was obtained from an adult with an advanced solid tumor such as melanoma, head and neck, liver or kidney cancer. Sequencing was performed on CD4+ or CD8+ T cells sorted from blood, taken in a trial of the OX40 agonist ivuxolimab.

Here the CDR3 reads CAWSVGAGVDTQYF. In nucleotides, the CDR3 is TGTGCCTGGAGTGTTGGAGCGGGAGTTGATACGCAGTATTTT. The chain uses TRBV30 and TRBJ2-3, with TRBD2 identical over 8 bases. V lost 0 bases and J lost 6; bases outside the gene matches: 5. This CDR3 spans 14 amino acids. Germline V gene lookup returns CDR1 GTSNPN and CDR2 SVGIG (reference sequence).